This is a list of T cell receptor beta chains from one sample in a study of regulatory T cells in long-lasting Graves disease. Each CDR3 protein is one row after TCRdb ran MiXCR on the multiplex PCR reads. The sample has about 660,000 distinct CDR3 sequences, around 30% seen once. Sequencing used peripheral blood mononuclear cells (PBMCs), obtained when the disease was refractory, from a patient treated with antithyroid drugs. Source of these receptors: a female donor with Graves disease. The CDR3 runs from the conserved cysteine through the conserved F or W. A D gene is named only where the DNA matches it firmly.

TRBD1 | TRBJ1-5 | TRBV6-1 | CASSPGGWDNQPQHF
NA | TRBJ2-3 | TRBV2 | CANRRGGPTDTQYF
NA | TRBJ1-1 | TRBV11-1 | CASSFGREKAEAFF
TRBD1 | TRBJ1-2 | TRBV6-1 | CASSPLDRGRHGYTF
NA | TRBJ2-3 | TRBV28 | CVSSLQGAADTQYF
NA | TRBJ1-2 | TRBV28 | CASSLGGQRKYGYTF
TRBD1 | TRBJ2-3 | TRBV2 | CASSGQGTTDTQYF
NA | TRBJ1-1 | TRBV20-1 | CSAGVFTEAFF
NA | TRBJ1-1 | TRBV10-3 | CAISESGGNTEAFF
NA | TRBJ1-1 | TRBV10-3 | CAISESYSRGTEAFF
NA | TRBJ1-2 | TRBV18 | CASSLTGTPNNYGYTF
NA | TRBJ1-1 | TRBV28 | CASCSPGWNTEAFF
TRBD2 | TRBJ2-7 | TRBV5-4 | CASSLTSGRASEQYF
TRBD1 | TRBJ1-2 | TRBV6-5 | CASSYSRTGGDYGYTF
NA | TRBJ2-2 | TRBV19 | CASSKGTQQGELFF
TRBD2 | TRBJ2-2 | TRBV13 | CASSAPGGPHTGELFF
NA | TRBJ1-1 | TRBV11-2 | CASSLGGAFQAFF
NA | TRBJ1-2 | TRBV25-1 | CASSEQGYYTF
NA | TRBJ2-7 | TRBV11-1 | CASRKGPWYYEQYF
NA | TRBJ1-5 | TRBV27 | CASSSNTAPNQPQHF
NA | TRBJ1-5 | TRBV28 | CASSFARTYSNQPQHF
TRBD1 | TRBJ1-1 | TRBV19 | CASSTTGRSTEAFF
NA | TRBJ2-1 | TRBV3-1 | CASSQDVAETYNEQFF
NA | TRBJ2-1 | TRBV6-1 | CASGEKGEQFF
TRBD2 | TRBJ2-7 | TRBV12-3/TRBV12-4 | CASSLPFSGGSSYEQYF
TRBD1 | TRBJ1-1 | TRBV5-1 | CASRPGTGGEVGTEAFF
NA | TRBJ2-7 | TRBV20-1 | CSARIRGSSYEQYF
NA | TRBJ1-1 | TRBV5-1 | CASSLGKVNTEAFF
NA | TRBJ2-7 | TRBV12-3/TRBV12-4 | CASSPWDFLESEQYF
TRBD2 | TRBJ2-2 | TRBV7-9 | CASTSAGPNTGELFF
TRBD1 | TRBJ1-5 | TRBV10-3 | CAISGGQGRSNQPQHF
NA | TRBJ1-1 | TRBV12-3/TRBV12-4 | CASSPRFPDIMVGYGTEAFF
TRBD1 | TRBJ1-3 | TRBV2 | CASRDTGGLSGNTIYF
TRBD1 | TRBJ2-5 | TRBV24-1 | CATSDGTGGAETQYF
NA | TRBJ1-2 | TRBV9 | CASARQAANYGYTF
NA | TRBJ1-2 | TRBV2 | CASSAVNYGYTF
NA | TRBJ1-1 | TRBV28 | CASIRGAAVNTEAFF
TRBD1 | TRBJ2-7 | TRBV25-1 | CASSGRTGEGYEQYF
TRBD1 | TRBJ1-6 | TRBV30 | CAWSSNDRVYNSPLHF
TRBD1 | TRBJ2-7 | TRBV29-1 | CSAPRDRGSYEQYF
NA | TRBJ1-1 | TRBV7-3 | CASSLRSGAHMNTEAFF
NA | TRBJ1-1 | TRBV12-3/TRBV12-4 | CASSLGAGRMNTEAFF
TRBD2 | TRBJ2-5 | TRBV6-1 | CASSPGTSSQETQYF
TRBD2 | TRBJ2-7 | TRBV7-6 | CASSSGGSYEQHF
TRBD1 | TRBJ1-5 | TRBV25-1 | CASSETGIGVGNQPQHF
NA | TRBJ2-5 | TRBV20-1 | CSARAGIRETQYF
NA | TRBJ2-7 | TRBV7-9 | CASSRSGVGEQYF
TRBD1 | TRBJ2-1 | TRBV3-1 | CASSQRLGTGGYDEQFF
NA | TRBJ1-1 | TRBV10-3 | CAISEVVGSGDTEAFF
TRBD1 | TRBJ2-7 | TRBV19 | CATGTAYEQYF
NA | TRBJ1-2 | TRBV3-1 | CASSQEGRRGDGYTF
NA | TRBJ2-5 | TRBV7-3 | CASSLLGSDGETQYF
NA | TRBJ1-5 | TRBV2 | CASRPQVGYSNQPQHF
TRBD2 | TRBJ2-5 | TRBV11-1 | CASSLDILIAGRRQYF
TRBD2 | TRBJ2-5 | TRBV5-1 | CASSLVGLAALGETQYF
NA | TRBJ1-1 | TRBV9 | CASSPSTSLNTEAFF
TRBD1 | TRBJ1-5 | TRBV27 | CASSSGTVQHF
TRBD2 | TRBJ2-7 | TRBV6-2/TRBV6-3 | CASSYPGLAGGSYEQYF
NA | TRBJ1-5 | TRBV11-2 | CASSLDPPGSNQPQHF